This TCR beta chain was recorded in a study of blood T cell repertoires in COVID-19. Germline V gene sequence: CDR1 KGHDR, CDR2 SFDVKD. There are 14 residues in the CDR3. The V gene lost 7 bases and the J gene lost 1 base, with 10 bases spanning the gap. Assay used: immunoSEQ multiplex PCR; TCRdb lists only in-frame clones, some missing. The profile covers about 350,000 clones, with more than 70% appearing a single time and roughly 3.9% taken by the ten largest. V usage is TRBV24-1 and J usage is TRBJ1-5; D is ambiguous. Sequencing used peripheral blood. This TCR came from a woman in her fifties or sixties with COVID-19, enrolled during active disease. CDR3: CATSLRGSNQPQHF. In DNA form, the CDR3 reads TGTGCCACCAGCCTACGGGGAAGCAATCAGCCCCAGCATTTT.